Described below is a single T cell receptor beta chain sequence and its context. Its antigen remains unidentified. Second-dose schedules of about 4 or about 12 weeks were combined. The assay was immunoSEQ multiplex PCR, and TCRdb's table has in-frame clones only and misses some. The sample shows about 270,000 clones, about 94% of them seen only once. Trimming removed 4 bases from V and 8 bases from J, with 16 bases in between. The CDR3 extends over 14 amino acids. Germline V gene data show CDR1 as SGHRS and CDR2 as YFSETQ. This record belongs to a study of T cell responses to AZD1222 COVID-19 vaccine. General study findings and limits: Females outnumbered males among donors, who were mostly white British; clonal diversity was possibly underestimated. Within unmutated variant regions lay the reported targets of nearly half of spike-specific TCRs.

Sequencing was performed on peripheral blood, taken 28 days after the second AZD1222 dose. This chain connects TRBV5-1 to TRBJ2-1, with D perhaps matching TRBD1 (6 bases). The sequence was obtained from an adult who received the AZD1222 COVID-19 vaccine. The CDR3: CASSQGQLSDEQFF. CDR3 sequence (DNA): TGCGCCAGCAGCCAAGGACAGCTAAGCGATGAGCAGTTCTTC.